Sequencing of this T cell receptor beta chain was carried out in a study of long-term antiretroviral therapy in people with HIV. Study observations and caveats: Blood was collected between the mid-2000s and the late 2010s, possibly under older ART regimens.

Germline V gene lookup returns CDR1 SGHTA and CDR2 FQGNSA. Trimming shortened V by 1 base and J by 4 bases, and 11 bases separated the two germline ends. This CDR3 has 15 residues. Investigators performed immunoSEQ version v3.0 at survey level. Each sample had sequencing targeting about 40,000-55,000 T-cell genomes. TCRdb's copy holds only in-frame clones and misses some; the assay was immunoSEQ multiplex PCR. Of fewer than 45,000 clones listed, roughly four fifths are singletons. About this clone: Its antigen is as yet unknown.

This receptor was taken from a man aged 18 to 30 with HIV. The gene calls are TRBV7-2 and TRBJ2-1; D not resolved. Sequenced here: unsorted PBMCs, sampled 0.3 years after starting antiretroviral therapy. Here the CDR3 reads CASSLGPSSYNEQFF. CDR3 nucleotide sequence: TGTGCCAGCAGCTTAGGGCCAAGCTCATACAATGAGCAGTTCTTC.